This TCR beta chain is drawn from a study of blood T cell repertoires in COVID-19. For the study at large: PBMCs, B-cell-depleted T cells, or T cells provided the cDNA or gDNA that made up the material.

This clone was seen a single time. TCRdb's table, derived via immunoSEQ multiplex PCR, lists solely in-frame clones and lacks some. The repertoire holds about 78,000 clones, around nine tenths seen once, with less than 5% in the top ten. J lost 1 base, V lost 1 base, and 5 bases had no gene match. The CDR3 spans 16 residues. Germline V lookup: CDR1 LNHNV, CDR2 YYDKDF (reference sequence). The gene calls are TRBV15 and TRBJ2-7, with 9 bases identical to TRBD1. Sequencing input: peripheral blood. This TCR derives from a man over 45 with active or convalescent COVID-19. The CDR3 region is CATSRGTGTGSYEQYF. The CDR3 coding sequence is TGTGCCACCAGCAGAGGAACCGGGACAGGGTCCTACGAGCAGTACTTC.